This is a list of T cell receptor beta chains from one sample in a study of CD8+CD57+ T cells in acquired aplastic anemia. TCRdb reanalysed the reads using MiXCR and keeps one entry per CDR3 protein. The sample has just over 400,000 distinct CDR3 sequences; just under 70% are singletons. Sequenced: sorted CD4+, CD8+, or CD8+CD57+ T cells (not recorded which) from PBMCs. These receptors originate from a human donor in good health, serving as a control. CDR3s include the opening cysteine and the closing phenylalanine or tryptophan. D genes are given only for firm matches. Size is omitted from some rows. Given values are once, few, many or a class for expanded clones.

TRBV20-1,many,TRBJ2-3,NA,CSALTMDGLGYF,TGCAGTGCCCTGACCATGGACGGGTTAGGATATTTT
TRBV5-8,NA,TRBJ1-1,NA,CASSWERSEAFF,TGTGCCAGCAGCTGGGAAAGGAGTGAAGCTTTCTTT
TRBV20-1,NA,TRBJ1-5,NA,CSAPRSEKLPQHF,TGCAGTGCTCCCCGTAGTGAAAAACTGCCCCAGCATTTT
TRBV7-9,NA,TRBJ1-2,NA,CASSPPLNYYGYTF,TGTGCCAGCAGCCCGCCCCTGAACTACTATGGCTACACCTTC
TRBV6-6,NA,TRBJ2-7,TRBD1,CASSRAWATGAGDEQYF,TGTGCCAGCAGTCGCGCATGGGCGACAGGGGCAGGGGACGAGCAGTACTTC
TRBV14,NA,TRBJ1-6,TRBD1,CASSLDGTGSSPLHF,TGTGCCAGCAGCCTAGATGGGACAGGCAGTTCACCCCTCCACTTT
TRBV15,once,TRBJ1-2,NA,CATSRDRAVYAYTF,TGTGCCACCAGCAGAGATCGCGCAGTCTATGCCTACACCTTC
TRBV20-1,many,TRBJ1-4,NA,CSAPTGENEKLFF,TGCAGTGCCCCGACAGGAGAGAATGAAAAACTGTTTTTT
TRBV29-1,many,TRBJ2-5,TRBD2,CSADGLAGYQETQYF,TGCAGCGCCGACGGACTAGCGGGTTACCAAGAGACCCAGTACTTC
TRBV2,NA,TRBJ2-5,NA,CASSFGYQETKYF,TGTGCCAGCAGCTTTGGGTACCAAGAGACTAAGTACTTC
TRBV20-1,NA,TRBJ2-7,TRBD2,CSARLSGTSDYEQYF,TGCAGTGCTAGACTCTCCGGGACTAGCGACTACGAGCAGTACTTC
TRBV7-4,NA,TRBJ2-7,NA,CASSVGGGEPYEQYF,TGTGCCAGCAGCGTAGGGGGGGGGGAACCCTACGAGCAGTACTTC
TRBV15,NA,TRBJ2-7,NA,CATSTLGGDDEQYF,TGTGCCACCAGCACCCTAGGGGGTGACGACGAGCAGTACTTC
TRBV7-2,NA,TRBJ2-7,NA,CASSLEWSTGEQYF,TGTGCCAGCAGCTTGGAGTGGTCGACAGGCGAGCAGTACTTC
TRBV4-1,NA,TRBJ1-1,NA,CASAMNTEAFF,TGCGCAAGCGCCATGAACACTGAAGCTTTCTTT
TRBV14,NA,TRBJ2-1,NA,CASSQGIETQYFF,TGTGCCAGCAGTCAAGGGATTGAGACCCAGTACTTCTTC
TRBV9,many,TRBJ2-7,TRBD2,CASSVGREASYEQYF,TGTGCCAGCAGCGTAGGGCGGGAGGCCTCCTACGAGCAGTACTTC
TRBV7-6,NA,TRBJ2-5,TRBD1,CASSSPAGTGQETQYF,TGTGCCAGCAGCTCCCCGGCCGGGACAGGGCAAGAGACCCAGTACTTC
TRBV7-2,NA,TRBJ2-5,NA,CASSLVAGAQETQYF,TGTGCCAGCAGCTTAGTCGCAGGGGCCCAAGAGACCCAGTACTTC
TRBV9,NA,TRBJ2-2,NA,CASSRQERITGELFF,TGTGCCAGCAGCCGGCAGGAGCGTATCACCGGGGAGCTGTTTTTT
TRBV10-3,NA,TRBJ2-7,NA,CAISEREPGFRSYVEYF,TGTGCCATCAGTGAAAGGGAGCCAGGGTTTCGATCCTACGTGGAGTACTTC
TRBV20-1,NA,TRBJ1-1,NA,CSARGLGDKDTEAFF,TGCAGTGCTAGAGGTCTAGGGGATAAGGACACTGAAGCTTTCTTT
TRBV5-1,NA,TRBJ1-6,NA,CASSLDGDSPLHF,TGCGCCAGCAGCTTGGATGGAGATTCACCCCTCCACTTT
TRBV20-1,NA,TRBJ1-2,TRBD1,CSADRGQQNYGYTF,TGCAGTGCTGACCGGGGACAGCAGAACTATGGCTACACCTTC
TRBV20-1,many,TRBJ2-1,TRBD2,CSAIWTSGIYNEQFF,TGCAGTGCTATTTGGACTAGCGGGATCTACAATGAGCAGTTCTTC
TRBV19,NA,TRBJ2-7,NA,CASSIVDSYEQYF,TGTGCCAGTAGTATAGTCGACTCCTACGAGCAGTACTTC
TRBV3-1,many,TRBJ2-5,NA,CASSQARGAGQETQYF,TGTGCCAGCAGCCAAGCTAGGGGTGCTGGACAAGAGACCCAGTACTTC
TRBV20-1,NA,TRBJ1-2,NA,CSASGQDDDSF,TGCAGTGCTAGTGGGCAGGACGATGACTCCTTC
TRBV5-1,NA,TRBJ1-2,NA,CASSLDPTNYGYTF,TGCGCCAGCAGCTTAGATCCTACTAACTATGGCTACACCTTC
TRBV9,NA,TRBJ1-1,NA,CASSVAHGTEAFF,TGTGCCAGCAGCGTAGCACACGGGACTGAAGCTTTCTTT
TRBV7-6,NA,TRBJ2-7,NA,CASSFSGKEQYF,TGTGCCAGCAGCTTCTCCGGAAAGGAGCAGTACTTC
TRBV5-6,NA,TRBJ2-1,NA,CASRSSGKYNEQFF,TGTGCCAGCCGCTCCTCAGGCAAATACAATGAGCAGTTCTTC
TRBV7-9,NA,TRBJ2-7,NA,CASSLSGQRRYEQYF,TGTGCCAGCAGCTTAAGCGGACAACGCCGCTACGAGCAGTACTTC
TRBV7-7,NA,TRBJ1-5,TRBD1,CASSPRQGQPQHF,TGTGCTAGCAGCCCGAGACAGGGCCAGCCCCAGCATTTT
TRBV20-1,NA,TRBJ1-5,NA,CSSALASTNQPQHF,TGCAGTTCGGCTCTGGCAAGCACCAATCAGCCCCAGCATTTT
TRBV7-2,many,TRBJ2-7,TRBD1,CASSRDRGYEQYF,TGTGCCAGCAGCCGGGACAGGGGTTACGAGCAGTACTTC
TRBV7-3,NA,TRBJ1-5,NA,CASSETENDTQHF,TGCGCCAGCAGCGAGACAGAGAATGATACCCAGCATTTT
TRBV7-3,NA,TRBJ1-2,NA,CASSLLGEYSYTF,TGTGCCAGCAGCTTGCTGGGAGAGTATAGCTACACCTTC
TRBV3-1,many,TRBJ1-1,TRBD1,CASRPGTENTEAFF,TGTGCCAGCAGACCCGGGACAGAGAACACTGAAGCTTTCTTT
TRBV11-2,NA,TRBJ2-3,TRBD2,CASSLTSGGNTDTQYF,TGTGCCAGCAGCTTGACTAGCGGGGGGAACACAGATACGCAGTATTTT
TRBV20-1,NA,TRBJ2-5,TRBD2,CSASPRLAGGLLQETQYF,TGCAGTGCTAGCCCCAGACTAGCGGGCGGCCTCCTCCAAGAGACCCAGTACTTC
TRBV9,NA,TRBJ1-1,NA,CASSEAAGGSYEPFF,TGTGCCAGCAGCGAGGCCGCTGGCGGGTCCTACGAGCCTTTCTTT